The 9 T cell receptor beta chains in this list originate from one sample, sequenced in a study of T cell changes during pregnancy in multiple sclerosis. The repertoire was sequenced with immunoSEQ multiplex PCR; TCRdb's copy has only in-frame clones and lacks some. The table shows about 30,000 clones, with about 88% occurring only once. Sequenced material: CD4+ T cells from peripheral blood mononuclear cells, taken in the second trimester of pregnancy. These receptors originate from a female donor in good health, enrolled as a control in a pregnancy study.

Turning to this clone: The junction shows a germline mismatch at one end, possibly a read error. The CDR3: CSVEGQERNTEAFF. The CDR3, as DNA: TGCAGCGTGGAAGGACAGGAGCGGAACACTGAAGCTTTCTTT. This chain uses TRBV29-1 with TRBJ1-1, with 7 bases fitting TRBD1. Germline V CDR1 and CDR2: SQVTM, ANQGSEA. CDR3 length equals 14 residues.

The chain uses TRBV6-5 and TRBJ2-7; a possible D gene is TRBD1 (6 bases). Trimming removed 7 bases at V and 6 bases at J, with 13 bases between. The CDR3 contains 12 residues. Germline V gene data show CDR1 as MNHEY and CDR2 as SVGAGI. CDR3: CASTTQGSEQYF. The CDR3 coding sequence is TGTGCCAGCACCACACAGGGTTCCGAGCAGTACTTC.

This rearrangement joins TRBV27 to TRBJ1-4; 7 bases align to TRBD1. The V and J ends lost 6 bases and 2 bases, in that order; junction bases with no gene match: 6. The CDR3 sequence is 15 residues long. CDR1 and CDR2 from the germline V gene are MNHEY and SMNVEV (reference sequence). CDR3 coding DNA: TGTGCCAGCAGACCAAGACAGGGTACTAATGAAAAACTGTTTTTT. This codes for CASRPRQGTNEKLFF.

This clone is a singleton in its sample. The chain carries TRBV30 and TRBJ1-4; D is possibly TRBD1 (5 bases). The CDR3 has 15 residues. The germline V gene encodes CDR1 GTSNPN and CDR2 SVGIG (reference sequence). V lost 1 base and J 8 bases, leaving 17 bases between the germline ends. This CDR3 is CAWSGGVGSGEKLFF. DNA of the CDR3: TGTGCCTGGAGTGGGGGCGTAGGGTCAGGCGAAAAACTGTTTTTT.

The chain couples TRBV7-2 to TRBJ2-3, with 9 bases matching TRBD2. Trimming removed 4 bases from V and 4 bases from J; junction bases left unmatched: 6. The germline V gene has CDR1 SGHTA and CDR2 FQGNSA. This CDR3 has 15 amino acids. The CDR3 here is CASSSLRTSADTQYF. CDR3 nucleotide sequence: TGTGCCAGCAGCTCACTACGGACTAGCGCAGATACGCAGTATTTT.

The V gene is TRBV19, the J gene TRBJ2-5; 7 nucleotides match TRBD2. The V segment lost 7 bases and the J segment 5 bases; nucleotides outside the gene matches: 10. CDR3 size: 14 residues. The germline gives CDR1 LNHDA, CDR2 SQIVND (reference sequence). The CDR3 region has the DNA TGTGCCAGTATGCGGACTCAAGCGGGGGAGACCCAGTACTTC. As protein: CASMRTQAGETQYF. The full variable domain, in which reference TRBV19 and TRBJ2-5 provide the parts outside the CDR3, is DGGITQSPKYLFRKEGQNVTLSCEQNLNHDAMYWYRQDPGQGLRLIYYSQIVNDFQKGDIAEGYSVSREKKESFPLTVTSAQKNPTAFYLCASMRTQAGETQYFGPGTRLLVL.

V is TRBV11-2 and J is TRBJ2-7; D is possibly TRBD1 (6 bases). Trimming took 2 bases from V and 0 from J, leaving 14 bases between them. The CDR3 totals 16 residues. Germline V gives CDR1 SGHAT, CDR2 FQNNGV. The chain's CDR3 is CASSLRLGASSYEQYF. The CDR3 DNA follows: TGTGCCAGCAGCTTACGGCTGGGGGCGAGCTCCTACGAGCAGTACTTC.

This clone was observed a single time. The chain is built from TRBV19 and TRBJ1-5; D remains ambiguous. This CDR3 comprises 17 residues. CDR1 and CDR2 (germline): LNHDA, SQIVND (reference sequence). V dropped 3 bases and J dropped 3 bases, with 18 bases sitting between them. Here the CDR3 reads CASSIFRGQTSNQPQHF. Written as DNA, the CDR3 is TGTGCCAGTAGTATTTTTCGGGGTCAGACTTCCAATCAGCCCCAGCATTTT.

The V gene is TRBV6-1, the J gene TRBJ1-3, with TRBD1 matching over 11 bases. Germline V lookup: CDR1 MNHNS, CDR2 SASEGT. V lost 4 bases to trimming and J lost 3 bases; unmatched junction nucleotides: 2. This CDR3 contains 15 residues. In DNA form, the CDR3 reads TGTGCCAGCAGTGCAGGGACAGGGGGTGGAAACACCATATATTTT. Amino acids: CASSAGTGGGNTIYF.